What follows are 27 T cell receptor beta chains derived from one specimen sequenced in a study of blood T cells in healthy people across ages. PCR was performed a second time for 7 to 11 cycles using a sample-barcoded 5' primer and a J-beta primer mix. MiXCR, run by TCRdb on the 5' RACE reads, gives a single entry per CDR3 protein. The table includes about a million distinct CDR3 sequences, roughly 51% detected once. Material for sequencing was blood. The receptors derive from a woman aged 55 to 70 in good health.

The chain joins TRBV10-3 to TRBJ1-1; D may be TRBD1 (5 bases). This CDR3 has 13 amino acids. Germline V gene sequence: CDR1 ENHRY, CDR2 SYGVKD. Trimming cost V 8 bases and J 5 bases, with 15 bases left between them. The CDR3 bases are TGTGCCATCGGAGGGGACCGGTGGACTGAAGCTTTCTTT. Amino acid sequence: CAIGGDRWTEAFF.

This clonotype was seen only once. V is TRBV30 and J is TRBJ2-1; D gene uncertain. The CDR3 sequence is 16 residues long. The V and J ends lost 4 bases and 5 bases respectively, with 21 bases between them. In germline, CDR1 is GTSNPN, CDR2 SVGIG (reference sequence). As DNA, the CDR3 is TGTGCCTGGATCCCTAAAGGTAGCAGGTCCAACAATGAGCAGTTCTTC. It translates to CAWIPKGSRSNNEQFF.

This clonotype was seen at least ten times. V usage is TRBV29-1 and J usage is TRBJ2-3; D is perhaps TRBD1 (6 bases). The germline V and J ends were trimmed by 7 bases and 2 bases, with 16 bases remaining between them. Germline CDR1 SQVTM, CDR2 ANQGSEA. The CDR3 is 14 amino acids. CDR3: CSARRGTNTDTQYF. Here the CDR3 DNA reads TGCAGCGCGAGGAGAGGGACAAACACAGATACGCAGTATTTT.

This clonotype was seen more than once but under ten times. The chain links TRBV11-2 to TRBJ2-1, with TRBD2 matching 9 bases. The CDR3 length is 21 residues. V lost 5 bases, J lost 4 bases, and 24 bases stayed unmatched. CDR1 and CDR2 from the germline V gene are SGHAT and FQNNGV. CDR3 in DNA: TGTGCCAGCAGCCCCACCTTTACCGGGACTAGCTATCATGCGGCGTACAATGAGCAGTTCTTC. Translated: CASSPTFTGTSYHAAYNEQFF.

The chain employs TRBV2 and TRBJ2-5, with TRBD2 matching 10 bases. The last part of the DNA fits TRBJ2-7 better; the J call may be wrong. The length of the CDR3 is 14 residues. Germline CDR1 and CDR2: SNHLY and FYNNEI. The CDR3 region has the DNA TGTGCCAGCAGTGAAATAGCGGGAGGCCACGAGCAGTACTTC. Protein sequence: CASSEIAGGHEQYF.

This clonotype occurred once. This sequence joins TRBV29-1 and TRBJ2-5; TRBD1 matches at 9 bases. Germline V gene data show CDR1 as SQVTM and CDR2 as ANQGSEA. This CDR3 contains 14 residues. Trimming removed 6 bases from V and 5 bases from J; junction bases left unmatched: 10. The CDR3 DNA follows: TGCAGCGTGCCCGTAACAGGGGGCTTTGAGACCCAGTACTTC. Its protein is CSVPVTGGFETQYF.

This clonotype was counted ten times or more. DNA for the CDR3: TGTGCCAGCAGCTTACAGGGGAGCACAGATACGCAGTATTTT. Protein: CASSLQGSTDTQYF. The chain is built from TRBV7-9 and TRBJ2-3, with a tentative D call TRBD1 (6 bases). Germline CDR1 SEHNR, CDR2 FQNEAQ (reference sequence). The CDR3 sequence is 14 residues long. The germline V and J ends were trimmed by 2 bases and 0 bases, with 6 bases remaining between them.

A single count supports this clonotype. This chain uses TRBV12-3 or TRBV12-4 with TRBJ1-5, with D maybe TRBD1 (5 bases). The CDR3 covers 15 residues. V lost 3 bases, J lost 6 bases, and 15 bases lay in between. CDR3 in DNA: TGTGCCAGCAGTTTGGGCCAGGGTATTCGTCAGCCCCAGCATTTT. Its protein product is CASSLGQGIRQPQHF.

About this clonotype: A much more abundant neighbour one base away suggests this may be a read error. This rearrangement joins TRBV29-1 to TRBJ2-5, with 7 positions matching TRBD1. V dropped 6 bases and J dropped 3; count of bases not matched to a gene: 4. The CDR3 covers 12 residues. Germline V gene sequence: CDR1 SQVTM, CDR2 ANQGSEA. The CDR3 bases are TGCAGCGTAGGGACAGCCGAAGAGACCCAGTACTTC. It translates to CSVGTAEETQYF.

This chain uses TRBV5-1 with TRBJ2-7; 11 nucleotides match TRBD2. The germline gives CDR1 SGHRS, CDR2 YFSETQ. The CDR3 totals 18 residues. J lost 3 bases, V lost 4 bases, and 15 bases had no gene match. CDR3: CASSQKLASGRTGYEQYF. The CDR3 DNA follows: TGCGCCAGCAGCCAGAAGCTTGCTAGCGGGAGGACAGGCTACGAGCAGTACTTC.

The chain couples TRBV7-2 to TRBJ2-7; D ambiguous. The length of the CDR3 is 12 residues. The ends were cut back, 5 bases at V and 3 bases at J, with 8 bases in the middle. From germline, CDR1 is SGHTA and CDR2 FQGNSA. Here the CDR3 reads CASSRLLYEQYF. The CDR3 DNA sequence: TGTGCCAGCAGCCGCCTACTCTACGAGCAGTACTTC.

The chain joins TRBV6-6 to TRBJ1-2; maybe TRBD1 (5 bases). The ends were cut back, 4 bases at V and 3 bases at J, with 18 bases in the middle. Per germline, CDR1 MNHNY and CDR2 SVGAGI (reference sequence). The CDR3 is made up of 16 amino acids. CDR3 protein: CASSSRAPGDYYGYTF. As DNA, the CDR3 is TGTGCCAGCAGTTCGAGGGCTCCGGGGGATTACTATGGCTACACCTTC.

V and J are TRBV18 and TRBJ1-2, with 9 bases aligning to TRBD1. The CDR3 length is 14 residues. The V gene end was trimmed by 2 bases and the J gene end by 8 bases; junction bases not matched to a gene: 6. The germline CDR1 and CDR2 sequences are KGHSH and LQKENI. Here the CDR3 reads CASSPGDRARGYTF. The CDR3 DNA reads TGTGCCAGCTCACCAGGGGACAGGGCTCGGGGCTACACCTTC.

This clonotype was counted a few times. The chain links TRBV10-3 to TRBJ1-2; TRBD1 agrees at 7 bases. The CDR3 covers 14 residues. After removal of 6 bases from V and 2 bases from J, the junction contained 6 bases not matched to a gene. Germline V gene data show CDR1 as ENHRY and CDR2 as SYGVKD. The CDR3 nucleotides read TGTGCCATCAGCGAGGGACAGAGAAACTATGGCTACACCTTC. This sequence encodes CAISEGQRNYGYTF.

This clonotype was found a few times. CDR3: CASSWGGQGKTQYF. CDR3 coding DNA: TGTGCCAGCAGCTGGGGGGGACAGGGGAAGACCCAGTACTTC. The genes are TRBV7-2 and TRBJ2-5; 10 bases fit TRBD1. V shed 4 bases and J 6 bases; nucleotides not matched to a gene: 5. Per the germline V gene, CDR1 is SGHTA and CDR2 is FQGNSA. The CDR3 spans 14 residues.

This chain joins TRBV6-2 or TRBV6-3 and TRBJ2-1; D unresolved. The CDR3 loop spans 16 amino acids. Trimming removed 4 bases at V and 5 bases at J, with 18 bases between. Germline V gives CDR1 MNHEY, CDR2 SVGEGT. The CDR3 DNA reads as TGTGCCAGCAGTTCCGCTCTGGGCATGGGGAACAATGAGCAGTTCTTC. Translating it yields CASSSALGMGNNEQFF.

This clonotype was detected only once. The J gene is TRBJ2-4, the V gene TRBV6-2 or TRBV6-3; perhaps TRBD2 as D (6 bases). Germline CDR1 MNHEY, CDR2 SVGEGT. V gave up 6 bases and J gave up 13 bases, with 22 bases separating them. This CDR3 is built from 14 residues. The CDR3 region has the DNA TGTGCCAGCAGGCGGGACCAGAATGTTTATGAGCAGTACTTC. The encoded protein is CASRRDQNVYEQYF.

This chain uses TRBV21-1 with TRBJ2-7; the table's D call TRBD1 went unverified against the DNA. The J call may be mistaken, given a closer DNA end match to TRBJ2-4. TRBV21-1 is given as a pseudogene. CDR3 length equals 17 residues. The CDR3: CASSIPGQVDPQGIQYF. For the CDR3, the DNA is TGTGCCAGCAGCATCCCGGGACAGGTCGACCCTCAAGGCATTCAGTACTTC.

Here the CDR3 reads CASRNSDLNTEAFF. The CDR3 nucleotides read TGTGCCAGCAGGAACAGCGATCTGAACACTGAAGCTTTCTTT. The chain uses TRBV2 and TRBJ1-1; D gene uncertain. The germline V gene encodes CDR1 SNHLY and CDR2 FYNNEI. V was trimmed by 6 bases and J by 0 bases, leaving 11 bases between them. The CDR3 extends over 14 amino acids.

V and J are TRBV11-3 and TRBJ2-1; 13 nucleotides agree with TRBD2. This CDR3 comprises 16 residues. The V gene end was trimmed by 5 bases and the J gene end by 6 bases; junction bases not matched to a gene: 7. The germline CDR1 and CDR2 sequences are SGHNT and YENEEA. The CDR3 DNA reads TGTGCCAGCAGCCTCCGGACTAGCGGGAGACTCAATGAGCAGTTCTTC. Amino acids: CASSLRTSGRLNEQFF. The full variable domain, completed using reference TRBV11-3 and TRBJ2-1, is EAGVVQSPRYKIIEKKQPVAFWCNPISGHNTLYWYLQNLGQGPELLIRYENEEAVDDSQLPKDRFSAERLKGVDSTLKIQPAELGDSAVYLCASSLRTSGRLNEQFFGPGTRLTVL.

This chain links TRBV20-1 with TRBJ2-1, with a weak D call TRBD2 (6 bases). V lost 6 bases and J lost 1, with 13 bases in between. The germline gives CDR1 DFQATT, CDR2 SNEGSKA (reference sequence). The CDR3 loop spans 14 amino acids. The CDR3 region has the DNA TGCAGTGCATGGGACTCGACATCCTACAATGAGCAGTTCTTC. It codes for CSAWDSTSYNEQFF.

This chain links TRBV4-1 with TRBJ2-4, with D uncertain. The J call is uncertain, as TRBJ2-7 better fits the DNA end. The length of the CDR3 is 12 residues. From germline, CDR1 is MGHRA and CDR2 YSYEKL. In DNA form, the CDR3 reads TGCGCCAGCAGCCAATCTCCCTGCGAGCAGTACTTC. Translation gives CASSQSPCEQYF.

The chain has TRBV2 and TRBJ2-1, with D perhaps assigned TRBD1 or TRBD2 (6 bases each). Trimming left V 3 bases short and J 4 bases short, with 13 bases between. Germline CDR1 and CDR2: SNHLY and FYNNEI. The length of the CDR3 is 15 residues. The CDR3 DNA follows: TGTGCCAGCAGTGATCTGGGGGGCCGTTACAATGAGCAGTTCTTC. Translating gives CASSDLGGRYNEQFF.

The genes are TRBV7-8 and TRBJ2-1; TRBD1 matches at 7 bases. Germline V gene lookup returns CDR1 SGHVS and CDR2 FQNEAQ. V gave up 1 base and J gave up 2 bases; unmatched junction bases: 8. The CDR3 has 17 residues. The CDR3 region is CASSLVVRDSPYNEQFF. The CDR3 coding sequence is TGTGCCAGCAGCTTAGTTGTAAGGGACAGCCCCTACAATGAGCAGTTCTTC.

V is TRBV3-1 and J is TRBJ2-3; D possibly corresponds to TRBD2 (5 bases). The germline CDR1 and CDR2 sequences are LGHDT and YNNKEL (reference sequence). Between the trimmed V and J ends, which lost 3 bases and 1 base, there was a span of 11 bases. The CDR3 is 15 amino acids. In nucleotides, the CDR3 is TGTGCCAGCAGCCAGTCTATCGGGGGCACAGATACGCAGTATTTT. Protein: CASSQSIGGTDTQYF.

This clonotype was observed a few times. DNA for the CDR3: TGCAGCGTTGATGGTCTTGTAGGAGGGTACATATCCTACAATGAGCAGTTCTTC. It encodes CSVDGLVGGYISYNEQFF. J is TRBJ2-1 and V is TRBV29-1; TRBD2 is a possible D gene (6 bases). Trimming pared 3 bases from V and 1 base from J, leaving 22 bases between. CDR1 is SQVTM, CDR2 ANQGSEA, per germline. CDR3 length: 18 residues.

This chain joins TRBV20-1 and TRBJ2-3; D is uncertain. Germline V gene sequence: CDR1 DFQATT, CDR2 SNEGSKA (reference sequence). The CDR3 is 14 residues long. Trimming took 0 bases from V and 4 from J, leaving 11 bases between them. DNA of the CDR3: TGCAGTGCTAGAGATCGCCAAAATTCAGATACGCAGTATTTT. Amino acid sequence: CSARDRQNSDTQYF.